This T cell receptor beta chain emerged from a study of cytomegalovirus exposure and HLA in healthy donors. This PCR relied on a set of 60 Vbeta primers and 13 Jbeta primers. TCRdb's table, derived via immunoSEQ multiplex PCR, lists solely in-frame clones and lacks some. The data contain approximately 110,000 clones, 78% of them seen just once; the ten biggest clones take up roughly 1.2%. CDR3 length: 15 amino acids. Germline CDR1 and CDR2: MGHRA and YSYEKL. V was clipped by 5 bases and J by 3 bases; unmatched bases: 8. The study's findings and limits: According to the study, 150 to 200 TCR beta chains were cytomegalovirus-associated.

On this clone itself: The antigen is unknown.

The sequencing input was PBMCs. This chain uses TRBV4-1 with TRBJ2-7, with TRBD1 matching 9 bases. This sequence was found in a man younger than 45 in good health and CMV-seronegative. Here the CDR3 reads CASSRTGTGSYEQYF. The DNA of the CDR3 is TGCGCCAGCAGCAGAACCGGGACAGGGAGCTACGAGCAGTACTTC.